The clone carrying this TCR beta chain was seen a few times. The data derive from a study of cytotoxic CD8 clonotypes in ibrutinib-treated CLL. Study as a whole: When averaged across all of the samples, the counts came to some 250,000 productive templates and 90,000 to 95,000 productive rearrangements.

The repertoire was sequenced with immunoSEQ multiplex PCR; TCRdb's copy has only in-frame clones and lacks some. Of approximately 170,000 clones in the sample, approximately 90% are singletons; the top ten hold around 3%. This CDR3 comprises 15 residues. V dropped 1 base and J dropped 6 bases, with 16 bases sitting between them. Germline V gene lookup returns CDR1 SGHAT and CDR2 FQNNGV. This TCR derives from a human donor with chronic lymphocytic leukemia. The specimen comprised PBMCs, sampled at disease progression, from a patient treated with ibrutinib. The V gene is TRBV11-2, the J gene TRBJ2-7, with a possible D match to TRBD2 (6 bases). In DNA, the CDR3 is TGTGCCAGCAGCTTAGCGCCCTTGTGGGGAGGCGAGCAGTACTTC. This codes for CASSLAPLWGGEQYF.